This entry lists 14 T cell receptor beta chains sequenced from one sample in a study of T-cell memory formation after mild COVID-19. In TCRdb, the 5' RACE reads were re-called with MiXCR into one record per CDR3 protein. The table includes 200,000 to 250,000 distinct CDR3 sequences, around 25% detected once. The sample consisted of PBMCs or a T cell subset sorted from them (not recorded which). The receptors were gathered from an adult woman who had mild COVID-19 (a few samples of this study predate the infection). Cell type and time point are not known.

This clonotype was seen a few times. DNA of the CDR3: TGTGCCACCAGTGACCCGTTGAACACTGAAGCTTTCTTT. Amino acids: CATSDPLNTEAFF. The rearrangement uses TRBV24-1 and TRBJ1-1; no reliable D call. Germline V lookup: CDR1 KGHDR, CDR2 SFDVKD. V shed 4 bases and J shed 0 bases, with 5 bases lying between them. There are 13 residues in the CDR3.

J is TRBJ1-2 and V is TRBV13; no reliable D call. Deletions cut 0 bases from V and 6 bases from J, with 8 bases between. The CDR3 runs 13 residues. Germline CDR1 and CDR2: PRHDT and FYEKMQ (reference sequence). The CDR3 DNA reads as TGTGCCAGCAGCTTAGGACCTGAGGATGGCTACACCTTC. Protein sequence: CASSLGPEDGYTF.

The chain carries TRBV29-1 and TRBJ2-7; D might be TRBD2 (6 bases). This CDR3 region has 14 residues. The V gene's germline CDR1 is SQVTM and CDR2 ANQGSEA. Trimming removed 7 bases from V and 6 bases from J, with 22 bases in between. The CDR3: CSAILDYTPFEQYF. The DNA for the CDR3 is TGCAGCGCAATCTTGGACTATACGCCCTTCGAGCAGTACTTC.

This clonotype was recorded a few times. This chain joins TRBV20-1 and TRBJ2-4; no clear D. V lost 3 bases to trimming and J lost 1 base, with 10 bases between them. CDR1 is DFQATT, CDR2 SNEGSKA, per germline (reference sequence). The CDR3 is 14 residues long. CDR3 sequence (DNA): TGCAGTGCTAGTTTTGGTGTGGCCAAAAACATTCAGTACTTC. It codes for CSASFGVAKNIQYF.

The chain recombines TRBV5-1 with TRBJ2-2, with 9 bases fitting TRBD1. In germline, CDR1 is SGHRS, CDR2 YFSETQ. The V segment lost 7 bases and the J segment 4 bases; nucleotides outside the gene matches: 8. This CDR3 is 15 amino acids long. The CDR3 region has the DNA TGCGCCAGCGAGGGAGGACAGGGGACCACCGGGGAGCTGTTTTTT. Its translation is CASEGGQGTTGELFF.

In this sample, this clonotype turned up a few times. The CDR3 region is CSAREKRDPVAKNIQYF. The CDR3, as DNA: TGCAGTGCTAGAGAGAAACGGGACCCCGTAGCCAAAAACATTCAGTACTTC. The rearrangement joins TRBV20-1 to TRBJ2-4; perhaps D is TRBD1 or TRBD2 (5 bases each). With 0 bases removed from V and 0 bases from J, the gap between germline ends came to 15 bases. Germline assignment: CDR1 DFQATT and CDR2 SNEGSKA (reference sequence). The CDR3 totals 17 residues.

This clonotype was observed a few times. The chain combines TRBV6-5 with TRBJ2-3; D is perhaps TRBD2 (6 bases). The CDR3 is 15 residues long. Germline lookup yields CDR1 MNHEY and CDR2 SVGAGI. Trimming shortened V by 5 bases and J by 4 bases, and 16 bases separated the two germline ends. The CDR3 sequence is CASSLGTGESDTQYF. The CDR3 DNA reads as TGTGCCAGCAGTCTGGGGACGGGAGAATCAGATACGCAGTATTTT.

This chain connects TRBV7-9 to TRBJ2-1; 8 bases line up with TRBD1. The ends lost 3 bases at V and 3 bases at J; junction bases unmatched: 7. The CDR3 runs 16 residues. CDR1 is SEHNR and CDR2 is FQNEAQ in the germline V gene (reference sequence). The CDR3 loop reads CASSFLQGAVYNEQFF. The CDR3 coding sequence is TGTGCCAGCAGCTTCCTCCAGGGGGCAGTCTACAATGAGCAGTTCTTC.

The rearrangement links TRBV3-1 to TRBJ1-2, with D uncertain. Trimming removed 1 base at V and 6 bases at J, with 15 bases between. The CDR3 loop spans 15 amino acids. CDR1 and CDR2 from the germline V gene are LGHDT and YNNKEL (reference sequence). CDR3 in DNA: TGTGCCAGCAGCCAAGCAGCCGGACGGGCTGATGGCTACACCTTC. This sequence encodes CASSQAAGRADGYTF.

This clonotype was picked up a small number of times. This chain connects TRBV5-1 to TRBJ2-3, with D unresolved. With 0 bases removed from V and 4 bases from J, the gap between germline ends came to 9 bases. The CDR3 runs to 14 residues. CDR1 and CDR2 from the germline V gene are SGHRS and YFSETQ. The DNA for the CDR3 is TGCGCCAGCAGCTTGGCCTCGGGCCCAGATACGCAGTATTTT. It translates to CASSLASGPDTQYF.

The genes are TRBV12-3 or TRBV12-4 and TRBJ1-1; 7 positions agree with TRBD1. The J segment lost 2 bases and the V segment lost 3 bases, leaving 3 bases of the junction unmatched. The CDR3 loop spans 14 amino acids. The CDR3 DNA is TGTGCCAGCAGTTTGGGGGACAGAAACACTGAAGCTTTCTTT. It is translated as CASSLGDRNTEAFF.

This clonotype was detected a few times. V usage is TRBV18 and J usage is TRBJ2-7, with D possibly TRBD2 on 5 matching bases. CDR3 size: 15 residues. Germline V CDR1 and CDR2: KGHSH, LQKENI. V lost 5 bases and J 0 bases, leaving 14 bases between the germline ends. The CDR3 region is CASSGTTGISYEQYF. The CDR3 nucleotides are TGTGCCAGCTCAGGCACGACCGGGATCTCCTACGAGCAGTACTTC.

This clonotype was seen once. The rearrangement uses TRBV20-1 and TRBJ2-7; D gene ambiguous. The germline V gene encodes CDR1 DFQATT and CDR2 SNEGSKA (reference sequence). The V gene lost 2 bases and the J gene lost 3 bases, with 8 bases spanning the gap. This CDR3 contains 12 residues. The CDR3 nucleotides are TGCAGTGCTAGACTTCTGGGCTACGAGCAGTACTTC. Protein: CSARLLGYEQYF.

This clonotype was counted only a few times. V usage is TRBV5-1 and J usage is TRBJ2-1; D assignment may be TRBD1 or TRBD2 (6 bases each). Germline V gene lookup returns CDR1 SGHRS and CDR2 YFSETQ. The CDR3 spans 16 residues. V lost 0 bases and J lost 3, with 13 bases in between. Written as DNA, the CDR3 is TGCGCCAGCAGCTTGGGCGGGACATCTGGCTACAATGAGCAGTTCTTC. Amino acids: CASSLGGTSGYNEQFF.